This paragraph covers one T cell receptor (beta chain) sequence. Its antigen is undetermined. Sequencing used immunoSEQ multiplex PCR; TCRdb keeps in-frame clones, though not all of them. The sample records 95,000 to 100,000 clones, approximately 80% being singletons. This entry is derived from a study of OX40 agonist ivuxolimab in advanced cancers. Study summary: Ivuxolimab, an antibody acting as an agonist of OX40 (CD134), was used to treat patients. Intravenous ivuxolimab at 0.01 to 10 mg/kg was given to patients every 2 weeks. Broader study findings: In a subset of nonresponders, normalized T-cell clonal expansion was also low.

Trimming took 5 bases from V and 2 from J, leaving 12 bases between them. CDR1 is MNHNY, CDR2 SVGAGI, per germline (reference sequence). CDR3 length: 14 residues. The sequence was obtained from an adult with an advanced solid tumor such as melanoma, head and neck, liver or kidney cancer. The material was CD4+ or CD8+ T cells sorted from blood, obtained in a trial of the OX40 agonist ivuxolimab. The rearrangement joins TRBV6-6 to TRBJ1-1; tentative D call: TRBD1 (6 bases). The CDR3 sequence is CASSPTQGNTEAFF. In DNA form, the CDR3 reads TGTGCCAGCAGTCCCACACAGGGTAACACTGAAGCTTTCTTT.